This TCR beta chain appears in the sequencing data of a study of shared clonotypes between healthy human individuals. Study outcomes and limitations: It was the non-shared clonotypes that had lower generation probabilities than clonotypes shared by all four donors. Investigators expected sequencing depth to affect clonotype sharing among donors. Large depth notwithstanding, sorted-subset sequencing proved incomplete by rarefaction.

The table lists this clone with a few counts. What it recognizes is unknown. Clones were read by immunoSEQ multiplex PCR, and TCRdb kept only the in-frame ones, dropping some. The profile shows millions of clones, roughly 94% of them singletons. CD4+ cell separation produced CD45RA+ naive and CD45RA-negative memory subsets. There are 15 residues in the CDR3. In germline, CDR1 is GTSNPN, CDR2 SVGIG (reference sequence). V was pared by 0 bases and J by 11 bases, with 15 bases of the junction left unmatched. The source material was naive CD4+ T cells sorted from blood. The subset is: CD45RA+ positively selected. The sequence was collected from a man between 18 and 35 years old in good health. The J gene is TRBJ2-5, the V gene TRBV30; 7 bases are shared with TRBD2. The CDR3 region has the DNA TGTGCCTGGAGTGTAAGAGGACTAGAGTTTAAAGAGCAGTACTTC. It specifies CAWSVRGLEFKEQYF.